The 26 T cell receptor beta chains reported below all come from one sample, sequenced in a study of T cell responses to AZD1222 COVID-19 vaccine. Method: immunoSEQ multiplex PCR; TCRdb's copy keeps in-frame clones and lacks some. The sample carries some 140,000 clones, roughly 90% recorded once. Here the sequenced sample was peripheral blood, taken on day 0 of AZD1222 vaccination. The receptor set was obtained from an adult in good health.

Details on this clone: A read error may produce the germline difference seen at one junction end. The rearrangement links TRBV11-3 to TRBJ1-1; D is unresolved. The CDR3 runs 16 residues. Per the germline V gene, CDR1 is SGHNT and CDR2 is YENEEA. The CDR3 loop reads CASSHPYGVVNTEAFF. In DNA, the CDR3 is TGTGCCAGCAGCCACCCATACGGGGTTGTGAATACTGAAGCTTTCTTT. Supplemented by reference TRBV11-3 and TRBJ1-1, the full variable domain reads EAGVVQSPRYKIIEKKQPVAFWCNPISGHNTLYWYLQNLGQGPELLIRYENEEAVDDSQLPKDRFSAERLKGVDSTLKIQPAELGDSAVYLCASSHPYGVVNTEAFFGQGTRLTVV.

The CDR3 sequence is CASSPGQGQVANYGYTF. The CDR3 DNA follows: TGTGCCAGCAGCCCCGGACAGGGGCAGGTAGCTAACTATGGCTACACCTTC. This rearrangement joins TRBV4-2 to TRBJ1-2; 9 bases agree with TRBD1. J was trimmed by 0 bases and V by 4 bases; bases with no gene match: 9. The CDR3 runs to 17 residues. Germline V gene sequence: CDR1 LGHNA, CDR2 YNFKEQ.

The V and J genes are TRBV7-2 and TRBJ1-1; D unresolved. With 4 bases removed from V and 1 base from J, the gap between germline ends came to 7 bases. Per germline, CDR1 SGHTA and CDR2 FQGNSA. This CDR3 is built from 13 residues. The CDR3 reads CASSSAGNTEAFF. In DNA form, the CDR3 reads TGTGCCAGCAGCTCCGCCGGGAACACTGAAGCTTTCTTT.

The CDR3 nucleotides read TGTGCCAGCAGCTTACGTCTGGGGACAGGGGTAGAAAAACTGTTTTTT. It yields the protein CASSLRLGTGVEKLFF. The V call is TRBV7-8, the J call TRBJ1-4; TRBD1 matches 10 bases. The CDR3 has 16 residues. Per the germline V gene, CDR1 is SGHVS and CDR2 is FQNEAQ. V gave up 2 bases and J gave up 8 bases; unmatched junction bases: 8.

This chain links TRBV20-1 with TRBJ2-5, with a tentative D call TRBD1 (5 bases). There are 12 residues in the CDR3. With 3 bases removed from V and 4 bases from J, the gap between germline ends came to 9 bases. CDR1 is DFQATT, CDR2 SNEGSKA, per germline (reference sequence). The CDR3 protein is CSASAQGETQYF. The CDR3 DNA follows: TGCAGTGCTAGTGCGCAGGGAGAGACCCAGTACTTC.

The chain carries TRBV3-1 (or the pseudogene TRBV3-2) and TRBJ1-6; perhaps TRBD1 as D (5 bases). The CDR3 extends over 17 amino acids. Per the germline V gene, CDR1 is LGHDT and CDR2 is YNNKEL (reference sequence). Trimming removed 3 bases at V and 0 bases at J, with 12 bases between. The CDR3 DNA is TGTGCCAGCAGCCAGGTTCTTGGGGGCTCCTATAATTCACCCCTCCACTTT. It translates to CASSQVLGGSYNSPLHF.

V is TRBV12-3 or TRBV12-4 and J is TRBJ1-1, with TRBD1 as a possible D gene (6 bases). V was trimmed by 6 bases and J by 11 bases, leaving 19 bases between them. The CDR3 covers 13 residues. CDR3 in DNA: TGTGCCAGCAGCTCGCTTAGTTCAGGGGTGGCTTTCTTT. This translates into CASSSLSSGVAFF.

This rearrangement joins TRBV27 to TRBJ1-2; D uncertain. V shed 0 bases and J shed 4 bases, with 12 bases lying between them. The CDR3 length is 15 residues. Germline V gene lookup returns CDR1 MNHEY and CDR2 SMNVEV (reference sequence). For the CDR3, the DNA is TGTGCCAGCAGTTTATCGGGCACAGCCTTCTATGGCTACACCTTC. Its translation: CASSLSGTAFYGYTF.

In this sample, this clone turned up once. The chain couples TRBV18 to TRBJ2-1, with D perhaps being TRBD1 or TRBD2 (6 bases each). CDR3 length equals 16 residues. Trimming left V 2 bases short and J 2 bases short, with 13 bases between. The germline gives CDR1 KGHSH, CDR2 LQKENI. CDR3: CASSPNLGGTYNEQFF. Written as DNA, the CDR3 is TGTGCCAGCTCACCAAATCTGGGGGGCACCTACAATGAGCAGTTCTTC.

The chain combines TRBV11-2 with TRBJ1-2; 8 nucleotides align to TRBD1. This CDR3 has 15 residues. Germline V gene data show CDR1 as SGHAT and CDR2 as FQNNGV. The junction had 4 bases not matched to a gene; V was cut back by 0 bases and J by 4 bases. The CDR3 coding sequence is TGTGCCAGCAGCTTAGATACAGGGGGTGTCTATGGCTACACCTTC. Translated, it gives CASSLDTGGVYGYTF.

For the CDR3, the DNA is TGTGCCAGCAGTTTCTCTCAGGGCTACGAGCAGTACTTC. Protein sequence: CASSFSQGYEQYF. The chain joins TRBV28 to TRBJ2-7; a weak D match, TRBD1 (5 bases). This CDR3 has 13 residues. Germline CDR1 and CDR2: MDHEN and SYDVKM. V lost 3 bases to trimming and J lost 3 bases, with 9 bases between them.

This sequence joins TRBV5-5 and TRBJ1-1; 9 bases line up with TRBD1. Germline assignment: CDR1 SGHKS and CDR2 YYEKEE (reference sequence). Unmatched junction bases numbered 13, after V lost 0 bases and J lost 10 bases. The CDR3 has 16 residues. DNA of the CDR3: TGTGCCAGCAGCTTGGCCGGGTTTGGACAGGGGTTGGTAGCTTTCTTT. This gives the protein CASSLAGFGQGLVAFF.

The chain has TRBV6-5 and TRBJ2-2, with 8 bases fitting TRBD2. CDR1 MNHEY and CDR2 SVGAGI come from the germline V gene. The CDR3 contains 15 residues. The junction had 6 bases not matched to a gene; V was cut back by 6 bases and J by 3 bases. Written as DNA, the CDR3 is TGTGCCAGCAGGGGGACTAGACGGGACACCGGGGAGCTGTTTTTT. The encoded protein is CASRGTRRDTGELFF.

In its sample, this clone was seen once. The gene calls are TRBV18 and TRBJ1-3, with 8 bases lining up with TRBD1. The V gene end was trimmed by 4 bases and the J gene end by 4 bases; junction bases not matched to a gene: 9. The germline V gene encodes CDR1 KGHSH and CDR2 LQKENI. The CDR3 runs to 16 residues. In DNA form, the CDR3 reads TGTGCCAGCTCACTTCCCTACAGGGGGGAAGGAAACACCATATATTTT. This gives the protein CASSLPYRGEGNTIYF.

The chain links TRBV6-6 to TRBJ1-1; the match to TRBD1 covers 7 bases. This CDR3 has 14 amino acids. The junction had 4 bases not matched to a gene; V was cut back by 6 bases and J by 0 bases. Germline V gene sequence: CDR1 MNHNY, CDR2 SVGAGI (reference sequence). The CDR3 here is CASSKTGLNTEAFF. The CDR3 DNA reads as TGTGCCAGCAGCAAGACAGGGTTGAACACTGAAGCTTTCTTT.

The chain joins TRBV5-4 to TRBJ2-7; D possibly corresponds to TRBD2 (6 bases). The CDR3 spans 15 residues. Germline V gene lookup returns CDR1 SGHNT and CDR2 YYREEE (reference sequence). V was shortened by 2 bases and J by 7 bases, with 19 bases between the two germline ends. The DNA of the CDR3 is TGTGCCAGCAGCTTTCTCTCGGGAGCTTCGGGGGAGCAGTACTTC. It is translated as CASSFLSGASGEQYF.

The chain employs TRBV7-8 and TRBJ2-1; the match to TRBD2 covers 11 bases. Germline loops: CDR1 SGHVS, CDR2 FQNEAQ. The V segment lost 1 base and the J segment 8 bases; nucleotides outside the gene matches: 7. CDR3 length equals 16 residues. The CDR3 protein is CASSLVGSGRADEQFF. As DNA, the CDR3 is TGTGCCAGCAGCTTAGTGGGTAGCGGGAGGGCGGATGAGCAGTTCTTC.

This clone has only one observation. The gene calls are TRBV29-1 and TRBJ2-7; the D is unclear. The germline V gene has CDR1 SQVTM and CDR2 ANQGSEA. The CDR3 spans 13 residues. Trimming removed 6 bases from V and 0 bases from J, with 12 bases in between. CDR3 sequence reads: CSVGFLHSYEQYF. The CDR3 DNA sequence: TGCAGCGTGGGATTTCTCCACTCCTACGAGCAGTACTTC.

This clone occurred a few times. The V gene is TRBV7-8, the J gene TRBJ1-3; D gene uncertain. The CDR3 runs 16 residues. CDR1 and CDR2 (germline): SGHVS, FQNEAQ. Trimming took off 2 bases at V and 0 bases at J, with 11 bases between the two ends. The CDR3 loop reads CASSLLRAVSGNTIYF. The DNA of the CDR3 is TGTGCCAGCAGCTTATTGAGGGCAGTCTCTGGAAACACCATATATTTT. The entire variable domain, with the rest obtained from reference TRBV7-8 and TRBJ1-3, is as follows: GAGVSQSPRYKVAKRGQDVALRCDPISGHVSLFWYQQALGQGPEFLTYFQNEAQLDKSGLPSDRFFAERPEGSVSTLKIQRTQQEDSAVYLCASSLLRAVSGNTIYFGEGSWLTVV.

The chain is built from TRBV7-2 and TRBJ2-2; 7 positions match TRBD1. The V and J ends lost 4 bases and 6 bases, in that order; junction bases with no gene match: 11. The CDR3 has 16 residues. Germline values: CDR1 SGHTA, CDR2 FQGNSA. The CDR3 DNA reads TGTGCCAGCAGCTCTTACTTCGGGACAGCCCCCGGGGAGCTGTTTTTT. This codes for CASSSYFGTAPGELFF.

The chain combines TRBV4-1 with TRBJ1-4; D is unclear. Trimming removed 0 bases from V and 5 bases from J, with 10 bases in between. Germline V gives CDR1 MGHRA, CDR2 YSYEKL. The CDR3 spans 15 residues. The CDR3 sequence: CASSQDSIRNEKLFF. The CDR3 DNA follows: TGCGCCAGCAGCCAAGATTCAATCAGAAATGAAAAACTGTTTTTT.

The chain carries TRBV5-1 and TRBJ1-1, with 9 bases that match TRBD1. Germline lookup yields CDR1 SGHRS and CDR2 YFSETQ. Unmatched junction bases numbered 3, after V lost 1 base and J lost 2 bases. This CDR3 comprises 15 residues. CDR3: CASSLRQGENTEAFF. The CDR3 DNA sequence: TGCGCCAGCAGCTTGCGACAGGGGGAAAACACTGAAGCTTTCTTT. Full variable domain (remainder filled in from reference TRBV5-1 and TRBJ1-1): KAGVTQTPRYLIKTRGQQVTLSCSPISGHRSVSWYQQTPGQGLQFLFEYFSETQRNKGNFPGRFSGRQFSNSRSEMNVSTLELGDSALYLCASSLRQGENTEAFFGQGTRLTVV.

The chain carries TRBV10-3 and TRBJ2-3, with TRBD2 matching over 12 bases. CDR3 size: 16 residues. Germline loops: CDR1 ENHRY, CDR2 SYGVKD. After removal of 10 bases from V and 6 bases from J, the junction contained 14 bases not matched to a gene. The CDR3 loop is CATRGASGRAFDTQYF. The DNA for the CDR3 is TGTGCCACCCGCGGAGCTAGCGGGAGGGCCTTTGATACGCAGTATTTT.

This clone was counted a few times. The chain uses TRBV4-2 and TRBJ2-7; the D gene is possibly TRBD2 (6 bases). This CDR3 has 15 residues. V lost 0 bases to trimming and J lost 3 bases, with 12 bases between them. CDR1 LGHNA and CDR2 YNFKEQ come from the germline V gene. The CDR3 nucleotides read TGTGCCAGCAGCCAAGAAGCAGGCGGGATCTACGAGCAGTACTTC. Translating it yields CASSQEAGGIYEQYF.

The chain recombines TRBV19 with TRBJ1-1; D perhaps matches TRBD1 (5 bases). Germline V lookup: CDR1 LNHDA, CDR2 SQIVND (reference sequence). The CDR3 length is 14 residues. Trimming removed 3 bases from V and 1 base from J, with 9 bases in between. In nucleotides, the CDR3 is TGTGCCAGTAGTATTCGACAGAGGAACACTGAAGCTTTCTTT. Its protein product is CASSIRQRNTEAFF. Full variable domain (remainder filled in from reference TRBV19 and TRBJ1-1): DGGITQSPKYLFRKEGQNVTLSCEQNLNHDAMYWYRQDPGQGLRLIYYSQIVNDFQKGDIAEGYSVSREKKESFPLTVTSAQKNPTAFYLCASSIRQRNTEAFFGQGTRLTVV.

The DNA for the CDR3 is TGTGCCTGGAGCATTTCTAGCGCGTCTTACGAGCAGTACTTC. Translation: CAWSISSASYEQYF. The V call is TRBV30, the J call TRBJ2-7; TRBD2 is a possible D gene (6 bases). Trimming took off 3 bases at V and 4 bases at J, with 16 bases between the two ends. The CDR3 loop spans 14 amino acids. Looked up from germline, CDR1 is GTSNPN and CDR2 is SVGIG (reference sequence). Full variable domain (missing parts from reference TRBV30 and TRBJ2-7): SQTIHQWPATLVQPVGSPLSLECTVEGTSNPNLYWYRQAAGRGLQLLFYSVGIGQISSEVPQNLSASRPQDRQFILSSKKLLLSDSGFYLCAWSISSASYEQYFGPGTRLTVT.